This T cell receptor beta chain was profiled in a study of T cell repertoires in cytomegalovirus infection. Study background: Well-studied HLA-B-restricted epitopes and recently identified HLA-C-restricted epitopes of CMV were both used in the study.

This CDR3 spans 15 amino acids. The J segment lost 2 bases and the V segment lost 5 bases, leaving 6 bases of the junction unmatched. Per germline, CDR1 SGHTA and CDR2 FQGTGA. TCRdb re-called the reads through MiXCR, storing one row per CDR3 protein. This sample carries some 350,000 distinct CDR3 sequences, 25% to 35% of them seen once, and the ten largest clones take 20%. Study outcomes and limitations: HLA-C-restricted, CMV-specific TCR beta clonotypes were dominant ex vivo.

Points on this clonotype: As yet, its antigen is unknown.

Sequenced here: cultured PBMCs, sampled from culture after CMV antigen stimulation. The sequence derives from a human donor in good health (CMV status not recorded). Some clones in this sample may be carry-over from other donors' samples. This chain joins TRBV7-3 and TRBJ2-1; TRBD1 agrees at 7 bases. The CDR3 reads CASSQGQVAYNEQFF. The CDR3 DNA follows: TGTGCCAGCAGCCAAGGACAGGTAGCCTACAATGAGCAGTTCTTC.